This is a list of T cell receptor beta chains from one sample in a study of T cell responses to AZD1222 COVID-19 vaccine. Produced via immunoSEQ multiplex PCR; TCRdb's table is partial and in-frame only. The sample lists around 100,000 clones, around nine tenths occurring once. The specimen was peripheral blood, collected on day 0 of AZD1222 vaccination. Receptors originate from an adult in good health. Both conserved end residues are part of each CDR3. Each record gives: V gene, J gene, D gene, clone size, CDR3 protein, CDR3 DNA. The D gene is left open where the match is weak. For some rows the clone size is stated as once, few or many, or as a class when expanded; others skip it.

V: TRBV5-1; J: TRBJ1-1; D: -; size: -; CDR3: CASSRLGQVNTEAFF; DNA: TGCGCCAGCAGCCGCTTAGGACAAGTGAACACTGAAGCTTTCTTT
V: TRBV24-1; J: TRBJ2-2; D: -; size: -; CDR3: CATSSAMGNTGELFF; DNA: TGTGCCACCAGTTCCGCCATGGGGAACACCGGGGAGCTGTTTTTT
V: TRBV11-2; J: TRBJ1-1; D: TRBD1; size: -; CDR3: CASTPRGPGTEAFF; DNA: TGTGCCAGCACCCCAAGGGGGCCCGGCACTGAAGCTTTCTTT
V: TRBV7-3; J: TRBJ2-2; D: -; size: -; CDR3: CASSKDPGPGELFF; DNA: TGTGCCAGCAGCAAAGACCCGGGCCCCGGGGAGCTGTTTTTT
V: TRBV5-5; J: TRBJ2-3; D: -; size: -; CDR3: CASSQRATDTQYF; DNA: TGTGCCAGCAGCCAAAGGGCCACAGATACGCAGTATTTT
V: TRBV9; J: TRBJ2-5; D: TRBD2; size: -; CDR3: CASSPSGDPRETQYF; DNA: TGTGCCAGCAGCCCTAGCGGGGACCCTCGTGAGACCCAGTACTTC
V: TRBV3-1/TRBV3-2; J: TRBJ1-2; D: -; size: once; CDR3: CASSRHEGNYGYTF; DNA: TGTGCCAGCAGCCGGCATGAGGGGAACTATGGCTACACCTTC
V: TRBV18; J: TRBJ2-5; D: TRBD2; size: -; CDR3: CASSTTSGGPGGETQYF; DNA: TGTGCCAGCTCAACGACTAGCGGGGGGCCGGGAGGAGAGACCCAGTACTTC
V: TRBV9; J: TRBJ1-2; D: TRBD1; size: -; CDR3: CASWGGRGDGYTF; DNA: TGTGCCAGCTGGGGAGGCAGGGGGGATGGCTACACCTTC
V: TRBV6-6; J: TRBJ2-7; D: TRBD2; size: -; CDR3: CASARLAGYEQYF; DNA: TGTGCCAGCGCCAGACTAGCGGGCTACGAGCAGTACTTC
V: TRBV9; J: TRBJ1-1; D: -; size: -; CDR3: CASSVWENTEAFF; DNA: TGTGCCAGCAGCGTGTGGGAGAACACTGAAGCTTTCTTT
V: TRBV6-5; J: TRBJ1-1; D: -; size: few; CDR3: CASSYNRNTEAFF; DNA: TGTGCCAGCAGTTACAATCGAAACACTGAAGCTTTCTTT
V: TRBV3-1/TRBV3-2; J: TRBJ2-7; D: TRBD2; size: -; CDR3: CASSQGTSGKSEQYF; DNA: TGTGCCAGCAGCCAAGGGACTAGCGGGAAGAGCGAGCAGTACTTC
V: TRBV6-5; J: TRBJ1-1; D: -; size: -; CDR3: CASSYGQINTEAFF; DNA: TGTGCCAGCAGTTATGGACAGATAAACACTGAAGCTTTCTTT
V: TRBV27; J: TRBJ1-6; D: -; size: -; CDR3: CASSLYGGPYNSPLHF; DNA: TGTGCCAGCAGTTTGTACGGGGGCCCCTATAATTCACCCCTCCACTTT
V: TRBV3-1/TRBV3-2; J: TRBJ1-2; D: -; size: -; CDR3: CASSPRPSLGSYGYTF; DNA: TGTGCCAGCAGCCCGCGCCCCAGTCTGGGGAGCTATGGCTACACCTTC
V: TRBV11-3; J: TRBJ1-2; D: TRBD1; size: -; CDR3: CASSSGGAFWF; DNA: TGTGCCAGCAGCTCAGGGGGCGCTTTTTGGTTC
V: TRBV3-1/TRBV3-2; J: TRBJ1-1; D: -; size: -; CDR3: CASSLGQQMNTEAFF; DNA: TGTGCCAGCAGCCTTGGACAGCAAATGAACACTGAAGCTTTCTTT
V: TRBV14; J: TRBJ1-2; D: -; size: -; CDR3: CASSQDGRGARVGYTF; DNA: TGTGCCAGCAGCCAAGATGGTCGGGGGGCAAGGGTTGGCTACACCTTC
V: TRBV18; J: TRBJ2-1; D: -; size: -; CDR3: CASSPQGAGNSYNEQFF; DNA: TGTGCCAGCTCACCACAGGGGGCGGGGAACTCCTACAATGAGCAGTTCTTC
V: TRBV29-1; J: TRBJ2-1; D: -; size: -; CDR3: CSVVTDSYEQFF; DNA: TGCAGCGTTGTTACGGACAGTTATGAGCAGTTCTTC
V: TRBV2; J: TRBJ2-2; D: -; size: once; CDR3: CASGGTAGTGELFF; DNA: TGTGCCAGCGGGGGGACGGCCGGCACCGGGGAGCTGTTTTTT
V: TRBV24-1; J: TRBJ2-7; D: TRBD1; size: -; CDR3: CATSEPTGEEQYF; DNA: TGTGCCACCAGCGAACCAACAGGGGAAGAGCAGTACTTC
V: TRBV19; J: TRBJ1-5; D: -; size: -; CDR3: CASSIAPLGLKPQHF; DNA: TGTGCCAGTAGTATAGCCCCTTTGGGATTGAAGCCCCAGCATTTT
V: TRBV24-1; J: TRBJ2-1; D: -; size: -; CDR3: CATSDFATSEQFF; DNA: TGTGCCACCAGTGATTTTGCGACATCGGAGCAGTTCTTC
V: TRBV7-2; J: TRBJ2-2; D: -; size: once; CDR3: CASSLVASTTGELFF; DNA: TGTGCCAGCAGCTTAGTGGCCTCCACTACCGGGGAGCTGTTTTTT
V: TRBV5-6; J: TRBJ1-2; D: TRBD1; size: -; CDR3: CASSSTRRDRDRYTF; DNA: TGTGCCAGCAGCTCGACGCGCCGGGACAGGGATCGCTACACCTTC
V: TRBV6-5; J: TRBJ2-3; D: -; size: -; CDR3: CASDPRTDLTDTQYF; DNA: TGTGCCAGTGACCCCCGGACCGACTTGACAGATACGCAGTATTTT
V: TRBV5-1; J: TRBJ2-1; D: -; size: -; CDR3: CASSPDQRNEQFF; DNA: TGCGCCAGCAGCCCGGACCAACGCAATGAGCAGTTCTTC
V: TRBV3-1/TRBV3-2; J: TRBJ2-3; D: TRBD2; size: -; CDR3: CASSRRTSGADTQYF; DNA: TGTGCCAGCAGCCGGAGGACTAGCGGGGCGGATACGCAGTATTTT
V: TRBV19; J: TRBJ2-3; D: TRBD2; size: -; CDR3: CASSISGGLGTQYF; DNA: TGTGCCAGTAGTATTAGCGGGGGATTGGGCACGCAGTATTTT
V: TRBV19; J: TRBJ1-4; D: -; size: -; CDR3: CASSSQGVAEKLFF; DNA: TGTGCCAGTAGCTCCCAGGGTGTGGCTGAAAAACTGTTTTTT
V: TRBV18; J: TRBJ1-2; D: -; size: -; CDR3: CASSPGQGLDGYTF; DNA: TGTGCCAGCTCACCAGGGCAGGGGTTAGATGGCTACACCTTC
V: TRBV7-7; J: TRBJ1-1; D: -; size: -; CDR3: CASSFVGRSNTEAFF; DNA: TGTGCCAGCAGCTTCGTAGGCCGTTCAAACACTGAAGCTTTCTTT
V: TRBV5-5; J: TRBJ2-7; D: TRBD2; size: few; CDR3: CASSTLAGVDYEQYF; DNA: TGTGCCAGCAGTACACTAGCGGGAGTGGATTACGAGCAGTACTTC
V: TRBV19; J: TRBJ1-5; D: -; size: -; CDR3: CASSISARQPQHF; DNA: TGTGCCAGTAGTATCTCGGCGAGGCAGCCCCAGCATTTT
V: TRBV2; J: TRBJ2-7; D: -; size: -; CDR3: CASSAAGFEQYF; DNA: TGTGCCAGCAGCGCCGCGGGTTTCGAGCAGTACTTC
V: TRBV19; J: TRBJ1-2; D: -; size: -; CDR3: CASSISRGTSEGYTF; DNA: TGTGCCAGTAGTATTTCGCGGGGTACTTCGGAGGGCTACACCTTC
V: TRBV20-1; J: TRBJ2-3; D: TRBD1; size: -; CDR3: CSASPRGRPPDTQYF; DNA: TGCAGTGCTAGTCCCAGGGGGCGTCCTCCAGATACGCAGTATTTT
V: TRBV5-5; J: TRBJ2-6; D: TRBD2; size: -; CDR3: CASTLRLAGGLGANVLTF; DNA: TGTGCCAGCACCCTTAGACTAGCGGGGGGGCTTGGGGCCAACGTCCTGACTTTC
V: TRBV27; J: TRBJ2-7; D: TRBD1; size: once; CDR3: CASSRQGYEQYF; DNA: TGTGCCAGCAGCCGACAGGGGTACGAGCAGTACTTC
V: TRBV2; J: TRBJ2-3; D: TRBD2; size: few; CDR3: CASRGLAGGQNTDTQYF; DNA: TGTGCCAGCAGAGGACTAGCGGGGGGGCAAAACACAGATACGCAGTATTTT
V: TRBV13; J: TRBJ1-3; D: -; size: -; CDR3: CASSLESGAPGNTIYF; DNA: TGTGCCAGCAGCTTAGAGTCCGGGGCCCCTGGAAACACCATATATTTT
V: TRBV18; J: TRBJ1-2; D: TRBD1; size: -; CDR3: CASMGQALGGYTF; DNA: TGTGCCAGCATGGGACAGGCCCTCGGTGGCTACACCTTC
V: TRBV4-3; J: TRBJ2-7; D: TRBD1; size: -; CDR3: CASSQDEGQGYEQYF; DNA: TGCGCCAGCAGCCAAGATGAGGGACAGGGCTACGAGCAGTACTTC
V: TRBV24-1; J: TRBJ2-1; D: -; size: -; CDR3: CATSDLRGPPNEQFF; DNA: TGTGCCACCAGTGATTTAAGGGGCCCCCCGAATGAGCAGTTCTTC
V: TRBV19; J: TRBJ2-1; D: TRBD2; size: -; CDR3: CASSVLAGGPGSYNEQFF; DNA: TGTGCCAGTAGCGTACTAGCGGGAGGGCCGGGGTCCTACAATGAGCAGTTCTTC
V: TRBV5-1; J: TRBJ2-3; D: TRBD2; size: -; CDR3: CASSLSGDTDTQYF; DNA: TGCGCCAGCAGCTTGAGCGGGGACACAGATACGCAGTATTTT
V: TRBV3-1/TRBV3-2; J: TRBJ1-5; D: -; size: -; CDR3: CASSQDRGGQPQHF; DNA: TGTGCCAGCAGCCAAGACAGGGGCGGTCAGCCCCAGCATTTT
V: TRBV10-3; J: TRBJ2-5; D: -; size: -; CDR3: CAISPGERETQYF; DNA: TGTGCCATCAGCCCGGGAGAGCGGGAGACCCAGTACTTC
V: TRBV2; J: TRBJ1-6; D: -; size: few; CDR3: CASSVDAAGVNSPLHF; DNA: TGTGCCAGCAGTGTCGATGCAGCTGGAGTTAATTCACCCCTCCACTTT
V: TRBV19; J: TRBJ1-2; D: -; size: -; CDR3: CASSIRADYPYTF; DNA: TGTGCCAGTAGTATCCGGGCAGACTATCCTTACACCTTC
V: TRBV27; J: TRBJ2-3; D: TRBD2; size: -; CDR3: CASSSRLAGRGDTQYF; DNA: TGTGCCAGCAGTTCCCGACTAGCCGGGCGGGGGGATACGCAGTATTTT
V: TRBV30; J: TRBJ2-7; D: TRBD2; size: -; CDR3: CAWTGTSGTYEQYF; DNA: TGTGCCTGGACCGGGACTAGCGGGACCTACGAGCAGTACTTC
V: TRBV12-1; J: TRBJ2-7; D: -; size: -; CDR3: CASSFPTGGKSYEQYF; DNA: TGTGCCAGCAGCTTCCCCACAGGGGGGAAGTCCTACGAGCAGTACTTC
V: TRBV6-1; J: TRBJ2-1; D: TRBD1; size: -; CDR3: CASSELPTGDVNEQFF; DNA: TGTGCCAGCAGTGAACTGCCGACAGGGGATGTGAATGAGCAGTTCTTC
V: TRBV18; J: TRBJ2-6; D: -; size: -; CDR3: CASSPVAGAGANVLTF; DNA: TGTGCCAGCTCCCCGGTCGCTGGGGCTGGGGCCAACGTCCTGACTTTC
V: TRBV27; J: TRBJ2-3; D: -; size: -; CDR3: CASSRQAPGGGTDTQYF; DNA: TGTGCCAGCAGTCGACAGGCCCCCGGGGGAGGCACAGATACGCAGTATTTT
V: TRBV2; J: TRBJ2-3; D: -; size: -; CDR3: CASSDEAVSTDTQYF; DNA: TGTGCCAGCAGTGATGAAGCGGTTAGCACAGATACGCAGTATTTT
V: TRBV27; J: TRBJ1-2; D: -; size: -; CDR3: CASSFRENYGYTF; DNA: TGTGCCAGCAGTTTTAGGGAGAACTATGGCTACACCTTC